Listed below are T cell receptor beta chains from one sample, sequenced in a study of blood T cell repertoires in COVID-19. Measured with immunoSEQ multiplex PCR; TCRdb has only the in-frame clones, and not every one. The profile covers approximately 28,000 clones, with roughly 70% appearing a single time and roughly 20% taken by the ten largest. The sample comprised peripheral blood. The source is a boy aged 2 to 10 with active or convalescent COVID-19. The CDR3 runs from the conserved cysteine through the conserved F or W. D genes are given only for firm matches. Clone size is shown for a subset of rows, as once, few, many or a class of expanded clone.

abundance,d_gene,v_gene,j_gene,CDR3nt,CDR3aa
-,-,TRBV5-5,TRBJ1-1,TGTGCCAGCAGCTTCACCAATCGGGCTTTCTTT,CASSFTNRAFF
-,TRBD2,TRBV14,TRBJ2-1,TGTGCCAGCAGCCAAATTGGCGGGGGATGGGGGAATGAGCAGTTCTTC,CASSQIGGGWGNEQFF
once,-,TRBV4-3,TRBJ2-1,TGCGCCAGCAGCCAAGATGTGGGAGCGGGTCGGGGCAATGAGCAGTTCTTC,CASSQDVGAGRGNEQFF
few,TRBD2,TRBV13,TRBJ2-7,TGTGCCAGCAGCCGTTCCGGGACTAGCGGGAGGTACGAGCAGTACTTC,CASSRSGTSGRYEQYF
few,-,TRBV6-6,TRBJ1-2,TGTGCCAGCAGCCCTGACAGGTCATATCGGTATGGCTACACCTTC,CASSPDRSYRYGYTF
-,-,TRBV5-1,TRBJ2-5,TGCGCCAGCAGACAGGGTGGAGAGACCCAGTACTTC,CASRQGGETQYF
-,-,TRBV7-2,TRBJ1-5,TGTGCCAGCAGCTTTTTGCCGGATCAGCCCCAGCATTTT,CASSFLPDQPQHF
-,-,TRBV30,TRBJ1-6,TGTGCCTGTAGGGAGGGCAATGAGCGTTCACCCCTCCACTTT,CACREGNERSPLHF
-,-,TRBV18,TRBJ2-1,TGTGCCAGCTCACCGTCGATAGGGGGTGAGCAGTTCTTC,CASSPSIGGEQFF
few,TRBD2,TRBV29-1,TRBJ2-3,TGCAGCGGACGACTAGCGGACGGCACAGATACGCAGTATTTT,CSGRLADGTDTQYF
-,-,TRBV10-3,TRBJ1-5,TGTGCCATCAGTGACTCCACAGGAGGGGATCAGCCCCAGCATTTT,CAISDSTGGDQPQHF
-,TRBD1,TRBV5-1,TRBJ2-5,TGCGCCAGCAGCGTGACGGGACAGGAAGAGACCCAGTACTTC,CASSVTGQEETQYF
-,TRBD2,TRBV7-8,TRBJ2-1,TGTGCCAGCAGCTTTTCTAGCGGGGGGGGATACAATGAGCAGTTCTTC,CASSFSSGGGYNEQFF
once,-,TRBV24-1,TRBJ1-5,TGTGCCACCAGTGACCGCACGACAGGTCCCCACCAGCCCCAGCATTTT,CATSDRTTGPHQPQHF